This TCR beta chain was recovered during a study of T cell repertoires in cytomegalovirus infection. Study background: An indication of both CMV infection and matching HLA type came from public TCR beta signatures.

This clonotype was picked up a small number of times. The antigen remains undetermined. Per germline, CDR1 MNHEY and CDR2 SVGAGI. This CDR3 contains 17 residues. V dropped 0 bases and J dropped 1; count of bases not matched to a gene: 6. The study's findings and limits: Ex vivo, HLA-C-restricted CMV-specific TCR beta clonotypes prevailed over the rest of the response.

TCRdb analysed the reads with MiXCR anew, one entry per CDR3 protein. The sample yields hundreds of thousands of distinct CDR3 sequences, 17% seen once. What was sequenced was PBMCs. This TCR was sampled from a human donor in good health (CMV status not recorded). Some clones in this sample may be carry-over from other donors' samples. This sequence joins TRBV6-5 and TRBJ2-3; 8 positions agree with TRBD2. CDR3 residues: CASSYSLRGDGTDTQYF. The CDR3 coding sequence is TGTGCCAGCAGTTACTCTCTGCGGGGGGATGGCACAGATACGCAGTATTTT.